The 9 T cell receptor beta chains below come from one sample, sequenced in a study of spatial heterogeneity in lung cancer (dated by TCRdb to about 2019). To prepare the library, 5' RACE was applied. The reads were generated on a NextSeq 500. TCRdb ran its own pipeline on the public reads, namely fastp trimming at Q25 and MiXCR clone calling, and kept in-frame beta chains. Records with the same CDR3 protein are collapsed into one entry carrying the most frequent genes and DNA. The sample table includes fewer than 50 distinct CDR3 sequences. In light of the paper, this sample's time point label describes: sample taken at primary tumor resection. For TCR sequencing, whole RNA was extracted from tumor and nontumor lung tissue, or from cryopreserved PBMC samples, and no cell sorting was done. The sample here was PBMCs, taken at surgery. These TCRs come from a male donor with early-stage non-small cell lung cancer.

This clonotype has more than one count but fewer than ten. Since it is a stray read in a library aimed at alpha chains, this beta chain has a size that is not meaningful. The chain is built from TRBV9 and TRBJ2-1, with TRBD2 identical over 7 bases. J gave up 1 base and V 3 bases, and 7 bases lay outside the gene matches. This CDR3 region has 16 residues. CDR1 is SGDLS and CDR2 is YYNGEE in the germline V gene. CDR3 protein: CASSESGEESYNEQFF. Written as DNA, the CDR3 is TGTGCCAGCAGCGAGAGCGGGGAGGAGTCCTACAATGAGCAGTTCTTC. The complete variable domain, with remaining parts taken from reference TRBV9 and TRBJ2-1, reads DSGVTQTPKHLITATGQRVTLRCSPRSGDLSVYWYQQSLDQGLQFLIQYYNGEERAKGNILERFSAQQFPDLHSELNLSSLELGDSALYFCASSESGEESYNEQFFGPGTRLTVL.

About this clonotype: Sequence at one end of the junction differs from germline and may be a read error. Being off target in a library aimed at alpha chains, this beta chain has a size of little meaning. This chain connects TRBV28 to TRBJ2-1; TRBD2 agrees at 9 bases. CDR3 length equals 16 residues. Per the germline V gene, CDR1 is MDHEN and CDR2 is SYDVKM. The CDR3 DNA follows: TGTGCCAGCAGTTTTCCCATTTTTCGATCTAGCGGGGAAAGGGTCTTC. Its protein product is CASSFPIFRSSGERVF.

Details on this clonotype: The library was built for alpha chains, so this beta chain is an off-target read and its size means little. The V call is TRBV7-9, the J call TRBJ1-3; 8 bases agree with TRBD1. CDR3 length: 18 residues. In germline, CDR1 is SEHNR, CDR2 FQNEAQ (reference sequence). J lost 0 bases, V lost 6 bases, and 13 bases had no gene match. The CDR3 sequence: CASSSPGQAPGSGNTIYF. CDR3 nucleotides: TGTGCCAGCAGTTCCCCGGGACAGGCCCCAGGCTCTGGAAACACCATATATTTT. Using reference TRBV7-9 and TRBJ1-3 for the parts outside the CDR3, the full variable domain is DTGVSQNPRHKITKRGQNVTFRCDPISEHNRLYWYRQTLGQGPEFLTYFQNEAQLEKSRLLSDRFSAERPKGSFSTLEIQRTEQGDSAMYLCASSSPGQAPGSGNTIYFGEGSWLTVV.

Note on this clonotype: A library made for alpha chains picked up this beta chain off target, so its size means little. The rearrangement joins TRBV27 to TRBJ1-2; no reliable D call. The CDR3 has 13 residues. The germline V and J ends were trimmed by 6 bases and 8 bases, with 16 bases remaining between them. Germline CDR1 MNHEY, CDR2 SMNVEV (reference sequence). The DNA for the CDR3 is TGTGCCAGCAGCCCAACAGTTGTTGGGGGCTACACCTTC. Protein: CASSPTVVGGYTF.

This clonotype rates as hyperexpanded. This beta chain is a stray read from a library made for alpha chains; its abundance is not meaningful. The rearrangement joins TRBV7-8 to TRBJ2-3; D remains ambiguous. The germline CDR1 and CDR2 sequences are SGHVS and FQNEAQ. The CDR3 has 14 amino acids. Between the trimmed V and J ends, which lost 5 bases and 0 bases, there was a span of 9 bases. The CDR3: CASSRPYSTDTQYF. The CDR3 DNA follows: TGTGCCAGCAGCCGACCTTATAGCACAGATACGCAGTATTTT. The full variable domain, in which reference TRBV7-8 and TRBJ2-3 provide the parts outside the CDR3, is GAGVSQSPRYKVAKRGQDVALRCDPISGHVSLFWYQQALGQGPEFLTYFQNEAQLDKSGLPSDRFFAERPEGSVSTLKIQRTQQEDSAVYLCASSRPYSTDTQYFGPGTRLTVL.

Comments on this clonotype: A library made for alpha chains picked up this beta chain off target, so its size means little. The genes are TRBV19 and TRBJ1-1; the match to TRBD1 covers 7 bases. The CDR3 is 14 amino acids. Germline-derived CDR1 and CDR2 are LNHDA and SQIVND (reference sequence). V trimming: 4 bases; J trimming: 4 bases; junction bases outside the gene matches: 6. The CDR3 nucleotides are TGTGCCAGTAGTAAAATATCAGGGGGCACTGAAGCTTTCTTT. It is translated as CASSKISGGTEAFF.

Only a few counts were recorded for this clonotype. Since it is a stray read in a library aimed at alpha chains, this beta chain has a size that is not meaningful. The CDR3 region is CASSEELGLGNTEAFF. The CDR3 DNA follows: TGTGCCAGCAGTGAGGAACTGGGGCTCGGGAACACTGAAGCTTTCTTT. V usage is TRBV6-4 and J usage is TRBJ1-1, with D perhaps TRBD1 (5 bases). V was cut by 3 bases and J by 1 base, with 15 bases left in between. The CDR3 totals 16 residues. Germline CDR1 MRHNA, CDR2 SNTAGT.

This clonotype was counted between two and nine times. Since the library was made to target alpha chains, this beta chain is a stray read and its abundance is not meaningful. The chain is built from TRBV6-2 or TRBV6-3 and TRBJ2-1, with 11 nucleotides matching TRBD2. V dropped 4 bases and J dropped 2; count of bases not matched to a gene: 4. The CDR3 sequence is 16 residues long. Germline lookup yields CDR1 MNHEY and CDR2 SVGEGT. This CDR3 is CASSSLAGGPYNEQFF. Written as DNA, the CDR3 is TGTGCCAGCAGTTCCCTAGCGGGGGGACCCTACAATGAGCAGTTCTTC.

A note on this clonotype: This beta chain slipped into a library made for alpha chains as a stray read, so its size is not meaningful. The rearrangement uses TRBV12-5 and TRBJ2-1; no clear D. This CDR3 contains 12 residues. Germline CDR1 is LGHNT and CDR2 is FRNRAP. Trimming removed 3 bases from V and 7 bases from J, with 7 bases in between. CDR3 amino acids: CASGLVGNEQFF. Written as DNA, the CDR3 is TGTGCTAGTGGTTTAGTAGGGAATGAGCAGTTCTTC.